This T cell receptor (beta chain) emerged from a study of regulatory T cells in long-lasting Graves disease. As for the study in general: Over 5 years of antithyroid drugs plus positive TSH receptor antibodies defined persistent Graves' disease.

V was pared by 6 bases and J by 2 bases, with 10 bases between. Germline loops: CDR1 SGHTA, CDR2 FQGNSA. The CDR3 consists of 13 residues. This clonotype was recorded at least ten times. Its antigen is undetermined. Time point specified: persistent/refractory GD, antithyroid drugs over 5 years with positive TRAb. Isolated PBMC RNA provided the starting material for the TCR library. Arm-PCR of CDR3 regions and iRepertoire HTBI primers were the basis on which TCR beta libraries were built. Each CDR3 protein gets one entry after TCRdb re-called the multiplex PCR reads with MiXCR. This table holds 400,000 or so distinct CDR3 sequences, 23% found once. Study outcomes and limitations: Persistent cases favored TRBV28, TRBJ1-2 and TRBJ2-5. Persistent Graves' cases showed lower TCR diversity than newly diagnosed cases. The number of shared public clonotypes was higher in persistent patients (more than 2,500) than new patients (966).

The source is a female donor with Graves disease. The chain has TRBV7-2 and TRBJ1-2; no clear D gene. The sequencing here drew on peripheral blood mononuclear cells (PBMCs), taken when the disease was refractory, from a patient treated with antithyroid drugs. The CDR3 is CASSPQENYGYTF. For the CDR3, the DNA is TGTGCCAGCAGTCCCCAGGAGAACTATGGCTACACCTTC.